Shown below are 10 T cell receptor beta chains from a single sample sequenced in a study of blood T cell repertoires in COVID-19 (dated by TCRdb to 2019 to 2021). Library preparation employed the immunoSEQ multiplex PCR assay. TCRdb retrieved this table from immuneACCESS and kept in-frame rearrangements only. Not all clones are present; in checked studies, unresolved V genes account for under half, and no reason is known for the remainder. The sample includes around 120,000 clones, with around 83% observed a single time. 5.5% to 6% of the sample rests with the top ten. The specimen sequenced was peripheral blood. The receptors stem from a man older than 75 with active or convalescent COVID-19.

This clone was counted a single time. The chain carries TRBV2 and TRBJ2-3; 12 bases align to TRBD2. Germline V gene lookup returns CDR1 SNHLY and CDR2 FYNNEI. V was clipped by 7 bases and J by 2 bases; unmatched bases: 7. The CDR3 is 16 amino acids. Here the CDR3 DNA reads TGTGCCAGCACTCGTGGACTAGCGGGGACCACAGATACGCAGTATTTT. Its protein product is CASTRGLAGTTDTQYF.

The rearrangement uses TRBV30 and TRBJ1-3, with D unclear. V gave up 0 bases and J gave up 4 bases, with 10 bases separating them. Germline V gene lookup returns CDR1 GTSNPN and CDR2 SVGIG (reference sequence). CDR3 length equals 14 residues. The CDR3 sequence is CAWSVSLLGNTIYF. DNA of the CDR3: TGTGCCTGGAGTGTAAGCCTTCTCGGAAACACCATATATTTT.

The genes are TRBV12-3 or TRBV12-4 and TRBJ1-4; D is undetermined. V was clipped by 8 bases and J by 5 bases, with 6 bases between them. The CDR3 has 11 residues. The CDR3 protein is CASLLNEKLFF. The CDR3 DNA is TGTGCCAGCCTTTTGAATGAAAAACTGTTTTTT.

The genes are TRBV29-1 and TRBJ2-7; TRBD1 matches at 9 bases. Per the germline V gene, CDR1 is SQVTM and CDR2 is ANQGSEA. The CDR3 length is 13 residues. V trimming: 6 bases; J trimming: 1 base; junction bases outside the gene matches: 4. The CDR3 sequence is CSVMTGGSYEQYF. Here the CDR3 DNA reads TGCAGCGTCATGACAGGGGGGTCCTACGAGCAGTACTTC.

The J gene is TRBJ1-2, the V gene TRBV5-5; D unresolved. CDR3 length: 15 residues. Germline V gene sequence: CDR1 SGHKS, CDR2 YYEKEE (reference sequence). Trimming pared 4 bases from V and 7 bases from J, leaving 20 bases between. CDR3 in amino acids: CASSPTEALSGGYTF. The CDR3, as DNA: TGTGCCAGCAGCCCAACGGAGGCCCTCTCGGGTGGCTACACCTTC.

This sequence joins TRBV5-1 and TRBJ2-7; 7 nucleotides agree with TRBD1. The V and J ends lost 4 bases and 2 bases, in that order; junction bases with no gene match: 6. There are 14 residues in the CDR3. Germline V gene lookup returns CDR1 SGHRS and CDR2 YFSETQ. DNA of the CDR3: TGCGCCAGCAGCATGCGGACAGGACCCTACGAGCAGTACTTC. Encoded protein: CASSMRTGPYEQYF.

V usage is TRBV6-5 and J usage is TRBJ2-7, with 10 bases that match TRBD1. J gave up 2 bases and V 2 bases, and 3 bases lay outside the gene matches. The CDR3 is 15 residues long. Germline CDR1 MNHEY, CDR2 SVGAGI. This CDR3 reads CASSYRDRGAYEQYF. The DNA for the CDR3 is TGTGCCAGCAGTTACCGGGACAGGGGAGCCTACGAGCAGTACTTC.

The chain combines TRBV5-6 with TRBJ2-3; D is uncertain. Per the germline V gene, CDR1 is SGHDT and CDR2 is YYEEEE. The CDR3 length is 14 residues. The germline V and J ends were trimmed by 3 bases and 0 bases, with 8 bases remaining between them. This CDR3 is CASSSTRSTDTQYF. CDR3 coding DNA: TGTGCCAGCAGCTCGACACGCAGCACAGATACGCAGTATTTT.

J is TRBJ1-2 and V is TRBV10-3; TRBD1 matches at 7 bases. The germline V gene encodes CDR1 ENHRY and CDR2 SYGVKD. Losses at the gene ends were 6 bases for V and 0 bases for J; bases not matched to a gene: 7. This CDR3 region has 15 residues. Here the CDR3 reads CAISATGPSNYGYTF. The CDR3 bases are TGTGCCATCAGCGCGACAGGGCCATCTAACTATGGCTACACCTTC.

The V call is TRBV7-2, the J call TRBJ2-7, with no clear D. Germline lookup yields CDR1 SGHTA and CDR2 FQGNSA. Trimming removed 5 bases from V and 0 bases from J, with 14 bases in between. The length of the CDR3 is 15 residues. The CDR3 loop is CASSPTAQASYEQYF. In DNA, the CDR3 is TGTGCCAGCAGCCCCACCGCCCAGGCCTCCTACGAGCAGTACTTC.